The 9 T cell receptor beta chains presented below share a single source sample, sequenced in a study of cytomegalovirus exposure and HLA in healthy donors. The protocol was immunoSEQ multiplex PCR, while the TCRdb copy is restricted to in-frame clones and leaves out a portion. The top ten hold nearly 4.5% of the sample, which has about 65,000 clones, approximately 93% seen once. Specimen: PBMCs. The receptors shown here come from a man aged 18 to 29 in good health and CMV-seropositive.

V gene TRBV27 combines with J gene TRBJ2-1; D is perhaps TRBD2 (7 bases). Germline values: CDR1 MNHEY, CDR2 SMNVEV (reference sequence). The V end was cut by 2 bases, the J end by 7 bases, with 12 bases between. The CDR3 spans 14 residues. This CDR3 reads CASSLGGAGNEQFF. The CDR3 region has the DNA TGTGCCAGCAGTTTAGGGGGGGCCGGTAATGAGCAGTTCTTC.

The chain combines TRBV28 with TRBJ1-5; D gene ambiguous. This CDR3 region has 17 residues. Germline loops: CDR1 MDHEN, CDR2 SYDVKM. V dropped 3 bases and J dropped 2 bases, with 17 bases sitting between them. In nucleotides, the CDR3 is TGTGCCAGCAGTTTGTCGGGGAGTAGCGGAGGCAATCAGCCCCAGCATTTT. Translated, it gives CASSLSGSSGGNQPQHF.

The rearrangement links TRBV18 to TRBJ2-5, with D perhaps matching TRBD1 (6 bases). Germline lookup yields CDR1 KGHSH and CDR2 LQKENI. This CDR3 has 16 amino acids. Trimming took off 5 bases at V and 1 base at J, with 17 bases between the two ends. Here the CDR3 DNA reads TGTGCCAGCTCATCTTTCCAGGGGATGCCCCAAGAGACCCAGTACTTC. Translation: CASSSFQGMPQETQYF.

The chain employs TRBV18 and TRBJ2-1; tentatively, D is TRBD1 (6 bases). With 3 bases removed from V and 1 base from J, the gap between germline ends came to 16 bases. The CDR3 covers 17 residues. Germline loops: CDR1 KGHSH, CDR2 LQKENI. The CDR3 loop reads CASSPGSLRGSYNEQFF. As DNA, the CDR3 is TGTGCCAGCTCACCGGGATCTCTCAGGGGATCCTACAATGAGCAGTTCTTC.

The table lists this clone with a count of one. This chain connects TRBV11-2 to TRBJ2-1, with D perhaps matching TRBD2 (5 bases). In germline, CDR1 is SGHAT, CDR2 FQNNGV. This CDR3 has 18 amino acids. Trimming cost V 0 bases and J 1 base, with 16 bases left between them. CDR3 in DNA: TGTGCCAGCAGCTTAGATCAATTAGGCCTAGCTTCCTACAATGAGCAGTTCTTC. Protein product: CASSLDQLGLASYNEQFF.

V is TRBV2 and J is TRBJ2-5; TRBD1 might be the D (5 bases). Trimming shortened V by 6 bases and J by 5 bases, and 13 bases separated the two germline ends. Germline CDR1 is SNHLY and CDR2 is FYNNEI. CDR3 length: 13 amino acids. The CDR3 sequence: CASRGHSAETQYF. Written as DNA, the CDR3 is TGTGCCAGCAGGGGGCACAGTGCGGAGACCCAGTACTTC.

This sequence joins TRBV9 and TRBJ2-5, with D possibly TRBD1 on 5 matching bases. This CDR3 contains 14 residues. The V end was cut by 0 bases, the J end by 3 bases, with 9 bases between. In germline, CDR1 is SGDLS, CDR2 YYNGEE. The CDR3 region has the DNA TGTGCCAGCAGCGTAGAAGAAGGGGAAGAGACCCAGTACTTC. This gives the protein CASSVEEGEETQYF.

The chain couples TRBV7-9 to TRBJ1-5; D is unclear. The CDR3 length is 16 residues. The germline CDR1 and CDR2 sequences are SEHNR and FQNEAQ (reference sequence). V shed 4 bases and J shed 0 bases, with 13 bases lying between them. CDR3: CASSSSGSHSNQPQHF. The CDR3 region has the DNA TGTGCCAGCAGCTCATCGGGATCTCATAGCAATCAGCCCCAGCATTTT.

The chain has TRBV6-5 and TRBJ1-6; D gene uncertain. Germline CDR1 MNHEY, CDR2 SVGAGI. The CDR3 totals 13 residues. The V and J ends lost 8 bases and 5 bases respectively, with 10 bases between them. The CDR3 coding sequence is TGTGCCAGCGCGAGCGTCGATAATTCACCCCTCCACTTT. Protein sequence: CASASVDNSPLHF.